These 26 T cell receptor beta chains originate from one sample sequenced in a study of CDR3 diversity in severe acne. A single record per CDR3 protein comes from TCRdb applying MiXCR to the PCR reads. The sample includes roughly 79,000 distinct CDR3 sequences, approximately 49% of them seen just once. The specimen was blood. Receptors originate from a male donor with severe acne vulgaris.

The chain employs TRBV6-5 and TRBJ2-2; 8 nucleotides agree with TRBD2. V shed 7 bases, J shed 5 bases, and the junction held 9 bases outside the gene matches. This CDR3 has 15 amino acids. Germline CDR1 MNHEY, CDR2 SVGAGI. The CDR3, as DNA: TGTGCCAGCACCAAGGGCGGGAGGTGGACCGGGGAGCTGTTTTTT. Residues: CASTKGGRWTGELFF.

This chain links TRBV24-1 with TRBJ1-2; possibly TRBD1 for D (5 bases). V was cut by 6 bases and J by 9 bases, with 10 bases left in between. CDR1 is KGHDR and CDR2 is SFDVKD in the germline V gene. The CDR3 covers 11 residues. The chain's CDR3 is CATSSAGRYTF. CDR3 coding DNA: TGTGCCACCAGTTCAGCAGGGCGCTACACCTTC.

As concerns this clonotype: Since the CDR3 does not end with the conserved phenylalanine or tryptophan, this likely comes from a read error. This chain uses TRBV29-1 with TRBJ2-3; TRBD1 matches 7 bases. J was trimmed by 4 bases and V by 6 bases; bases with no gene match: 4. The CDR3 sequence is 12 residues long. Germline values: CDR1 SQVTM, CDR2 ANQGSEA. CDR3 coding DNA: TGCAGCGTAGGACAGGCCGCAGATACGCAGTATTCT. Its translation is CSVGQAADTQYS.

The chain has TRBV7-2 and TRBJ2-7; 10 bases align to TRBD1. The germline V gene has CDR1 SGHTA and CDR2 FQGNSA. Germline trimming cut 5 bases from V and 4 bases from J; bases unmatched to any gene: 11. The CDR3 loop spans 16 amino acids. The CDR3 nucleotides are TGTGCCAGCAGCCCACCCGGGACAGGGGAGCCTTACGAGCAGTACTTC. Translation gives CASSPPGTGEPYEQYF.

The chain recombines TRBV15 with TRBJ2-7; TRBD1 might be the D (6 bases). This CDR3 spans 16 amino acids. CDR1 is LNHNV, CDR2 YYDKDF, per germline (reference sequence). V was shortened by 0 bases and J by 3 bases, with 15 bases between the two germline ends. CDR3 region: CATSRDYGTNNYEQYF. CDR3 coding DNA: TGTGCCACCAGCAGAGACTATGGGACAAATAACTACGAGCAGTACTTC. Full variable domain (missing parts from reference TRBV15 and TRBJ2-7): DAMVIQNPRYQVTQFGKPVTLSCSQTLNHNVMYWYQQKSSQAPKLLFHYYDKDFNNEADTPDNFQSRRPNTSFCFLDIRSPGLGDTAMYLCATSRDYGTNNYEQYFGPGTRLTVT.

The rearrangement joins TRBV2 to TRBJ1-2, with D unresolved. Trimming took off 1 base at V and 3 bases at J, with 9 bases between the two ends. Germline CDR1 is SNHLY and CDR2 is FYNNEI. The CDR3 totals 14 residues. CDR3 sequence (DNA): TGTGCCAGCAGTGAAGGCGGGCAGTACTATGGCTACACCTTC. Amino acid sequence: CASSEGGQYYGYTF. Full variable domain (outside the CDR3, taken from reference TRBV2 and TRBJ1-2): EPEVTQTPSHQVTQMGQEVILRCVPISNHLYFYWYRQILGQKVEFLVSFYNNEISEKSEIFDDQFSVERPDGSNFTLKIRSTKLEDSAMYFCASSEGGQYYGYTFGSGTRLTVV.

This clonotype was observed a handful of times. The chain has TRBV10-3 and TRBJ2-2; TRBD1 is a possible D gene (5 bases). Germline CDR1 ENHRY, CDR2 SYGVKD. Between the trimmed V and J ends, which lost 9 bases and 0 bases, there was a span of 11 bases. CDR3 length equals 14 residues. The CDR3 DNA reads TGTGCCATGCAGGGTCAAGCGAACACCGGGGAGCTGTTTTTT. Translation gives CAMQGQANTGELFF.

This chain uses TRBV14 with TRBJ2-3, with D tentatively TRBD2 (6 bases). The CDR3 consists of 15 residues. Per germline, CDR1 SGHDN and CDR2 FVKESK. V lost 1 base and J 0 bases, leaving 8 bases between the germline ends. CDR3 DNA sequence: TGTGCCAGCAGCCAAGGCGGGACGAGCACAGATACGCAGTATTTT. Translation: CASSQGGTSTDTQYF.

In this sample, this clonotype turned up many times. The chain couples TRBV7-2 to TRBJ2-1; 10 bases agree with TRBD2. After removal of 3 bases from V and 5 bases from J, the junction contained 7 bases not matched to a gene. Germline CDR1 SGHTA, CDR2 FQGNSA. The CDR3 is 16 residues long. CDR3 region: CASSFSSGSWNNEQFF. CDR3 coding DNA: TGTGCCAGCAGCTTCTCTAGCGGGAGCTGGAACAATGAGCAGTTCTTC.

This chain connects TRBV15 to TRBJ2-1; 7 bases are shared with TRBD1. The CDR3 extends over 17 amino acids. V shed 0 bases, J shed 7 bases, and the junction held 12 bases outside the gene matches. CDR1 and CDR2 (germline): LNHNV, YYDKDF (reference sequence). Written as DNA, the CDR3 is TGTGCCACCAGCAGAGATTTGAGGGGGCAGGGAACTAATGAGCAGTTCTTC. It is translated as CATSRDLRGQGTNEQFF.

DNA of the CDR3: TGTGCCAGTAGTATCGTTTGGCAGGGGACTGAAAAACTGTTTTTT. This translates into CASSIVWQGTEKLFF. This chain joins TRBV19 and TRBJ1-4; D perhaps matches TRBD1 (6 bases). V was trimmed by 3 bases and J by 7 bases, leaving 15 bases between them. The germline gives CDR1 LNHDA, CDR2 SQIVND (reference sequence). The CDR3 consists of 15 residues.

The table lists this clonotype with a count of one. A much more abundant neighbour one base away suggests this may be a read error. The chain employs TRBV6-2 or TRBV6-3 and TRBJ2-1, with D unresolved. Trimming left V 2 bases short and J 0 bases short, with 2 bases between. The CDR3 spans 13 residues. Germline lookup yields CDR1 MNHEY and CDR2 SVGEGT. Written as DNA, the CDR3 is TGTGCCAGCAGTTACGACTCCTACAATGAGCAGTTCTTC. This codes for CASSYDSYNEQFF.

This clonotype was observed a few times. V and J are TRBV5-1 and TRBJ1-3; D unclear. The CDR3 extends over 14 amino acids. With 0 bases removed from V and 4 bases from J, the gap between germline ends came to 8 bases. Germline loops: CDR1 SGHRS, CDR2 YFSETQ. The CDR3 nucleotides read TGCGCCAGCAGCTTGGCCAGATCAGGAAACACCATATATTTT. Protein: CASSLARSGNTIYF. Complete variable domain (other parts from reference TRBV5-1 and TRBJ1-3): KAGVTQTPRYLIKTRGQQVTLSCSPISGHRSVSWYQQTPGQGLQFLFEYFSETQRNKGNFPGRFSGRQFSNSRSEMNVSTLELGDSALYLCASSLARSGNTIYFGEGSWLTVV.

The chain joins TRBV5-6 to TRBJ1-1, with D hard to call. Trimming took 2 bases from V and 7 from J, leaving 9 bases between them. The CDR3 is 12 residues long. Germline lookup yields CDR1 SGHDT and CDR2 YYEEEE. Here the CDR3 reads CASSLGIREAFF. In DNA form, the CDR3 reads TGTGCCAGCAGCTTAGGGATCCGTGAAGCTTTCTTT.

This rearrangement joins TRBV7-9 to TRBJ2-3; 13 nucleotides agree with TRBD2. The junction had 6 bases not matched to a gene; V was cut back by 6 bases and J by 3 bases. The CDR3 runs to 16 residues. Germline V CDR1 and CDR2: SEHNR, FQNEAQ (reference sequence). The CDR3 here is CASRLGLAGITDTQYF. CDR3 sequence (DNA): TGTGCCAGCAGGTTGGGACTAGCGGGGATTACAGATACGCAGTATTTT.

V gene TRBV18 combines with J gene TRBJ2-5, with a tentative D call TRBD2 (6 bases). This CDR3 is 15 amino acids long. Trimming pared 1 base from V and 4 bases from J, leaving 13 bases between. Germline loops: CDR1 KGHSH, CDR2 LQKENI. CDR3 DNA sequence: TGTGCCAGCTCACCACTAAGCGGGCGGCGAGAGACCCAGTACTTC. Encoded protein: CASSPLSGRRETQYF.

This clonotype has ten or more counts. V usage is TRBV7-9 and J usage is TRBJ2-5; TRBD1 aligns across 8 bases. The CDR3 length is 15 residues. CDR1 and CDR2 (germline): SEHNR, FQNEAQ (reference sequence). Germline trimming cut 3 bases from V and 5 bases from J; bases unmatched to any gene: 8. Here the CDR3 reads CASSFDAGGGETQYF. The CDR3 coding sequence is TGTGCCAGCAGCTTTGATGCAGGGGGCGGTGAGACCCAGTACTTC.

This rearrangement joins TRBV28 to TRBJ1-4; D perhaps matches TRBD1 (6 bases). The CDR3 has 14 residues. V was pared by 5 bases and J by 11 bases, with 18 bases between. Germline values: CDR1 MDHEN, CDR2 SYDVKM. The CDR3 nucleotides read TGTGCCAGCAGTCCACGGGACAATGGGTGGAAACTGTTTTTT. It encodes CASSPRDNGWKLFF.

The chain has TRBV25-1 and TRBJ2-7; D unclear. The CDR3 runs to 15 residues. The V and J ends lost 6 bases and 1 base respectively, with 16 bases between them. Germline V CDR1 and CDR2: MGHDK, SYGVNS. In nucleotides, the CDR3 is TGTGCCAGCAGCCCAGGACGGGCCCGATCCTACGAGCAGTACTTC. Its translation: CASSPGRARSYEQYF.

This clonotype was detected only a few times. This chain connects TRBV12-3 or TRBV12-4 to TRBJ2-1; TRBD2 might be the D (6 bases). The CDR3 has 14 residues. V gave up 6 bases and J gave up 4 bases, with 13 bases separating them. This chain's CDR3 is CASRMTSQYNEQFF. CDR3 nucleotides: TGTGCCAGCAGGATGACTAGTCAGTACAATGAGCAGTTCTTC.

Comments on this clonotype: With a much larger clone just one base away, this may be a read error. The chain combines TRBV7-9 with TRBJ2-7; D is undetermined. Germline V lookup: CDR1 SEHNR, CDR2 FQNEAQ (reference sequence). This CDR3 is 13 amino acids long. The CDR3 protein is CAGSPSGVYEQYF. CDR3 in DNA: TGTGCCGGCAGCCCAAGTGGGGTCTACGAGCAGTACTTC.

The rearrangement links TRBV27 to TRBJ1-1; D is undetermined. Germline V CDR1 and CDR2: MNHEY, SMNVEV (reference sequence). This CDR3 has 16 amino acids. The ends were cut back, 5 bases at V and 0 bases at J, with 16 bases in the middle. The CDR3 loop reads CASSPIPGVMNTEAFF. In DNA, the CDR3 is TGTGCCAGCAGTCCGATTCCCGGGGTGATGAACACTGAAGCTTTCTTT.

The chain has TRBV29-1 and TRBJ1-2, with D uncertain. The ends were cut back, 4 bases at V and 2 bases at J, with 11 bases in the middle. CDR1 and CDR2 from the germline V gene are SQVTM and ANQGSEA. The CDR3 totals 13 residues. CDR3 sequence (DNA): TGCAGCGTTGTAACTGCCAAAAACTATGGCTACACCTTC. Encoded protein: CSVVTAKNYGYTF.

The chain combines TRBV20-1 with TRBJ2-7, with 9 nucleotides matching TRBD2. This CDR3 is built from 14 residues. V lost 6 bases, J lost 2 bases, and 8 bases stayed unmatched. CDR1 is DFQATT and CDR2 is SNEGSKA in the germline V gene (reference sequence). Here the CDR3 reads CSAVLAGGTYEQYF. The CDR3 bases are TGCAGTGCGGTGCTGGCGGGGGGGACCTACGAGCAGTACTTC.

In regard to this clonotype: Since a much larger clone is just one base distant, this may be a read error. This chain connects TRBV19 to TRBJ1-1; tentatively, D is TRBD1 (6 bases). The CDR3 consists of 15 residues. Germline V lookup: CDR1 LNHDA, CDR2 SQIVND (reference sequence). CDR3 nucleotides: TGTGCCAGTAGTCCCTCGACAGGACCGAACTCTGAAGCTTTCTTT. Translation gives CASSPSTGPNSEAFF.

The V and J genes are TRBV10-2 and TRBJ1-5, with 8 bases that match TRBD1. Unmatched junction bases numbered 13, after V lost 7 bases and J lost 8 bases. The CDR3 consists of 15 residues. Germline lookup yields CDR1 WSHSY and CDR2 SAAADI. CDR3 sequence: CASTERGTGFEPQHF. Written as DNA, the CDR3 is TGCGCCAGCACCGAGAGGGGGACAGGATTCGAGCCCCAGCATTTT.